This T cell receptor (beta chain) was retrieved from a study of cytomegalovirus exposure and HLA in healthy donors. Study-level information: Around 200 million T cells yielded more than 90 million unique TCR beta sequences, as an earlier analysis found.

V was clipped by 2 bases and J by 10 bases; unmatched bases: 6. The CDR3 totals 15 residues. Germline lookup yields CDR1 SGHNT and CDR2 YENEEA. It was with 60 Vbeta and 13 Jbeta primers that the PCR ran. Profiled with immunoSEQ multiplex PCR; TCRdb holds only in-frame clones, not every one. The repertoire holds 150,000 to 200,000 clones, with roughly 80% as singletons. This clonotype was obtained from a woman in her late teens or twenties in good health and CMV-seronegative. The chain carries TRBV11-3 and TRBJ2-1; 12 positions agree with TRBD2. Material for sequencing was PBMCs. CDR3: CASSLSLAGGLEQFF. The CDR3 DNA is TGTGCCAGCAGCTTATCCCTAGCGGGAGGGCTCGAGCAGTTCTTC.